This T cell receptor beta chain was captured in a study of blood T cell repertoires in COVID-19. Across the whole study: Sites across the United States, Italy and Spain contributed samples from acute and convalescent COVID-19. In each case, the material was cDNA or gDNA derived from T cells, B-cell-depleted T cells, or PBMCs.

Per the authors' pipeline: The authors estimated nucleated cell counts from reference gene primer amplification. TCRdb's table, derived via immunoSEQ multiplex PCR, lists solely in-frame clones and lacks some. The D gene and trimming were derived from the DNA, and the V and J assignments and clone size from that table. Of about 150,000 clones in the sample, roughly 80% were seen once. This CDR3 is 16 amino acids long. V shed 0 bases and J shed 2 bases, with 12 bases lying between them. In germline, CDR1 is SGHRS, CDR2 YFSETQ. Sequencing used peripheral blood. This receptor was taken from a woman aged 55-70 years with acute or convalescent COVID-19. J is TRBJ1-5 and V is TRBV5-1; D remains ambiguous. CDR3 residues: CASSLGSGWGNQPQHF. CDR3 nucleotides: TGCGCCAGCAGCTTGGGATCGGGTTGGGGCAATCAGCCCCAGCATTTT.